This T cell receptor beta chain was sequenced during a study of blood T cell repertoires in COVID-19. On the study more broadly: Acute-phase and convalescent COVID-19 samples originated in the United States, Italy and Spain. Sources were T cells, B-cell-depleted T cells, or PBMCs; the material itself was cDNA or gDNA.

Per the original methods: Researchers report that nucleated cell counts were estimated from reference gene primer amplification. The data were produced by immunoSEQ multiplex PCR, yet TCRdb's version contains in-frame clones alone and is incomplete. That table furnishes V, J and clone size, whereas the DNA furnished D and trimming. The sample holds 25,000 to 35,000 clones, 89% seen once. The CDR3 has 16 residues. The germline V gene encodes CDR1 MNHNY and CDR2 SVGAGI (reference sequence). V gave up 4 bases and J gave up 6 bases; unmatched junction bases: 12. The chain recombines TRBV6-6 with TRBJ2-5; the match to TRBD2 covers 9 bases. The clonotype was recovered from an elderly man with acute or convalescent COVID-19. The sample consisted of peripheral blood. CDR3 residues: CASSSPRLADGKTQYF. The DNA of the CDR3 is TGTGCCAGCAGTTCCCCCCGACTAGCGGATGGGAAGACCCAGTACTTC.